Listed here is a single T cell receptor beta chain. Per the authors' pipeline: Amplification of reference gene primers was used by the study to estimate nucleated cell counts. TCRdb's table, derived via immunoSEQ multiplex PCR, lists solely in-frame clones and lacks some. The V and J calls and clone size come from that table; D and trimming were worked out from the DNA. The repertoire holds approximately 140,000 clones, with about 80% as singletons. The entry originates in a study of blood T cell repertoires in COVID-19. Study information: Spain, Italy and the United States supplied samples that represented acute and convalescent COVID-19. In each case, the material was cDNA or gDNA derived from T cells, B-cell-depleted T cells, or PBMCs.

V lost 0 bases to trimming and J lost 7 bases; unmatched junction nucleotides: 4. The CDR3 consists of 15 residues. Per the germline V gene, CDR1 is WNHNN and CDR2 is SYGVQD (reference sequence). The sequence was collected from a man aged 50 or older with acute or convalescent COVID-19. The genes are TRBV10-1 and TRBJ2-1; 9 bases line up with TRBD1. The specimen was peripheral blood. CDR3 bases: TGCGCCAGCAGTGAGTCGGGGGACAGGGCTAATGAGCAGTTCTTC. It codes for CASSESGDRANEQFF.